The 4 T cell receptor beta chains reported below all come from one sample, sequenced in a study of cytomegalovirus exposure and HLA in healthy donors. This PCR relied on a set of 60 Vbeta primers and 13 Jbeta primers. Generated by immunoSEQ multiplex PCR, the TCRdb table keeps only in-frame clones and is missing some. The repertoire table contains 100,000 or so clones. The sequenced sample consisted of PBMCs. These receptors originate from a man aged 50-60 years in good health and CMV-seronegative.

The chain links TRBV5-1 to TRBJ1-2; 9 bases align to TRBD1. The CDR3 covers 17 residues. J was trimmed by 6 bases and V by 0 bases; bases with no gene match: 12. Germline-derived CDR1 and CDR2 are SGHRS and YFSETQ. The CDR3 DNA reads TGCGCCAGCAGCTTGGGGCTCTTAACAGGGGGCGTCAATGGCTACACCTTC. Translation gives CASSLGLLTGGVNGYTF.

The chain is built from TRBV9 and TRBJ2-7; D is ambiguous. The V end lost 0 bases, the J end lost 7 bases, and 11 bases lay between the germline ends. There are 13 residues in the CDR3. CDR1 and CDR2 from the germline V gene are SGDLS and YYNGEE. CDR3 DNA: TGTGCCAGCAGCGTAGCCGGGTCCCGGGAGCAGTACTTC. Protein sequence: CASSVAGSREQYF.

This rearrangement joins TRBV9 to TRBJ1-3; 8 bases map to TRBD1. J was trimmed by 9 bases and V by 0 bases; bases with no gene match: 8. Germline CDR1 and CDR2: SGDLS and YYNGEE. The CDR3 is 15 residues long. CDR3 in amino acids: CASSVAPDRESTIYF. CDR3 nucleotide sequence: TGTGCCAGCAGCGTAGCCCCGGACAGGGAAAGCACCATATATTTT.

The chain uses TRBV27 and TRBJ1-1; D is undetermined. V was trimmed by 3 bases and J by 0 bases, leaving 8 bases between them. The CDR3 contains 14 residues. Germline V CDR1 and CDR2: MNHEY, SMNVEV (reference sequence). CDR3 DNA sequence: TGTGCCAGCAGTTTTCACGGGATGAACACTGAAGCTTTCTTT. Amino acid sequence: CASSFHGMNTEAFF.